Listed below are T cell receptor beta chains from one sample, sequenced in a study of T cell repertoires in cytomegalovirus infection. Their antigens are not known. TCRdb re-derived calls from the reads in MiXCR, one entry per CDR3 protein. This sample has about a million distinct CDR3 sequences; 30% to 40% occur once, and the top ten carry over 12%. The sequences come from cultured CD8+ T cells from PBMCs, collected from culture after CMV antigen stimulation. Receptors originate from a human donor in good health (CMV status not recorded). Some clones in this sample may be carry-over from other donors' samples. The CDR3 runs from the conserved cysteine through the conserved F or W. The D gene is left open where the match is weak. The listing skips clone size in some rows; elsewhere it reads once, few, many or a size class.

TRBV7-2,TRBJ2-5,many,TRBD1,CASSFPGDRIKETQYF,TGTGCCAGCAGCTTCCCCGGGGACAGGATAAAAGAGACCCAGTACTTC
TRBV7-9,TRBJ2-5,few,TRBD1,CASSGRGKETQYF,TGTGCCAGCAGCGGCAGGGGGAAAGAGACCCAGTACTTC
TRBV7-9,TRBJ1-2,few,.,CASSPSGRGEGYTF,TGTGCCAGCAGCCCTAGCGGCAGGGGAGAAGGCTACACCTTC
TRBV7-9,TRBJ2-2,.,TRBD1,CASSFPGGSTGELFF,TGTGCCAGCAGCTTCCCAGGGGGCAGTACCGGGGAGCTGTTTTTT
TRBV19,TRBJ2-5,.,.,CASSTWGREETQYF,TGTGCCAGTAGTACATGGGGCAGGGAAGAGACCCAGTACTTC
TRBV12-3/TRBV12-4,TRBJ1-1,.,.,CASSDYLNTEAFF,TGTGCCAGCAGTGACTATCTTAACACTGAAGCTTTCTTT
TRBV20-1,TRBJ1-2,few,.,CSASPPRQSYGYTF,TGCAGTGCTAGCCCCCCCAGGCAGAGCTATGGCTACACCTTC
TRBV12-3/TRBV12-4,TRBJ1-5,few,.,CASRLGSGSGQPQHF,TGTGCCAGCAGACTAGGGTCCGGCTCCGGTCAGCCCCAGCATTTT
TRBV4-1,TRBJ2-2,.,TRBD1,CASSRLQGAGELFF,TGCGCCAGCAGCCGACTCCAGGGGGCCGGGGAGCTGTTTTTT
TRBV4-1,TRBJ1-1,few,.,CASSQGPGANTEAFF,TGCGCCAGCAGCCAAGGTCCGGGGGCGAACACTGAAGCTTTCTTT
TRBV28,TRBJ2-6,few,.,CASSLLILGANVLTF,TGTGCCAGCAGTTTATTAATTCTAGGGGCCAACGTCCTGACTTTC
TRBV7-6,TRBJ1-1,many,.,CASSFGRDGRSTEAFF,TGTGCCAGCAGCTTCGGCAGGGACGGGCGAAGCACTGAAGCTTTCTTT
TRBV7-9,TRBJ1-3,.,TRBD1,CASGHILTGDLSGNTIYF,TGTGCCAGCGGCCATATTCTGACAGGGGATCTCTCTGGAAACACCATATATTTT
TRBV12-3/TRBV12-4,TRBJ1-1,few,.,CASRQGSPEAFF,TGTGCCAGCAGGCAAGGAAGTCCTGAAGCTTTCTTT
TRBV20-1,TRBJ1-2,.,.,CSARDRDQPYGYTF,TGCAGTGCTAGAGATCGGGACCAACCCTATGGCTACACCTTC
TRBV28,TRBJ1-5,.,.,CASRGKPGSQPQHF,TGTGCCAGCAGGGGGAAACCAGGGAGTCAGCCCCAGCATTTT
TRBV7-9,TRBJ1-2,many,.,CASSLSGLDGYTF,TGTGCCAGCAGCTTAAGTGGGTTGGATGGCTACACCTTC
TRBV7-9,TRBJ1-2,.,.,CALNRDGYTF,TGTGCCCTGAACAGAGATGGCTACACCTTC
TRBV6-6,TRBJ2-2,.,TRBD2,CASSSHFGLEDTGELFF,TGTGCCAGCAGCAGCCACTTTGGACTAGAGGACACCGGGGAGCTGTTTTTT
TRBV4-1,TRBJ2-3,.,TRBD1,CASSHPRTGSEDTQYF,TGCGCCAGCAGCCACCCCCGGACAGGGTCGGAAGATACGCAGTATTTT
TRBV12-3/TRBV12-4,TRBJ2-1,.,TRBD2,CASTSGLAGLNSYNEQFF,TGTGCCAGCACCTCCGGACTAGCGGGCCTGAACTCCTACAATGAGCAGTTCTTC
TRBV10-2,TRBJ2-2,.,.,CASSEHSRLRDGELFF,TGCGCCAGCAGTGAACACAGCCGGCTAAGGGACGGGGAGCTGTTTTTT
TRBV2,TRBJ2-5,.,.,CASSEPPGTRSEETQYF,TGTGCCAGCAGTGAACCTCCGGGGACGCGGAGCGAAGAGACCCAGTACTTC
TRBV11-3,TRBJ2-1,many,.,CASSNPGHGSYNEQFF,TGTGCCAGCAGTAATCCGGGACATGGGTCCTACAATGAGCAGTTCTTC
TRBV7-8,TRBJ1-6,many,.,CASSLGVSPNSPLHF,TGTGCCAGCAGCTTAGGGGTGTCCCCTAATTCACCCCTCCACTTT
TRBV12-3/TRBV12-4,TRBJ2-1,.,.,CASSAGTVSVEQFF,TGTGCCAGCAGTGCCGGGACGGTTAGCGTTGAGCAGTTCTTC
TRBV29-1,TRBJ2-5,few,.,CSVDEDNQETQYF,TGCAGCGTTGATGAGGACAACCAAGAGACCCAGTACTTC
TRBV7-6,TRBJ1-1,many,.,CASSLAIGGAEAFF,TGTGCCAGCAGCTTAGCGATTGGAGGGGCTGAAGCTTTCTTT
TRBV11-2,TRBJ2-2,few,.,CAGVGATGELFF,TGTGCCGGAGTGGGGGCCACCGGGGAGCTGTTTTTT
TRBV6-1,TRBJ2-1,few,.,CASPTTGGSSYNEQFF,TGTGCCAGCCCAACGACCGGGGGAAGCTCCTACAATGAGCAGTTCTTC
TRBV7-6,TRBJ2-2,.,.,CASSPLRGGELFF,TGTGCCAGCAGCCCGCTACGGGGCGGGGAGCTGTTTTTT
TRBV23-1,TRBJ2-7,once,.,CASSHRDGKYEQYF,TGCGCCAGCAGTCACCGGGACGGGAAGTACGAGCAGTACTTC
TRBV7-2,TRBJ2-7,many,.,CASSLSDSRSYEQYF,TGTGCCAGCAGCTTAAGTGACAGTCGTTCCTACGAGCAGTACTTC
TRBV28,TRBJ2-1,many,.,CASSLQVHLSNYNEQFF,TGTGCCAGCAGTTTACAAGTACACTTGAGTAACTACAATGAGCAGTTCTTC
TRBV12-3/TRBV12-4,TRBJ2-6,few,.,CAAPRRSSGANVLTF,TGTGCCGCCCCCCGGCGGTCCTCTGGGGCCAACGTCCTGACTTTC
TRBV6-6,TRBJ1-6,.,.,CASSYPSDRSVSSPLHF,TGTGCCAGCAGTTACCCTTCGGACCGTTCCGTGAGTTCACCCCTCCACTTT
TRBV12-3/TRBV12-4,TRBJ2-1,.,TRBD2,CASRGTSGGHPNNEQFF,TGTGCCAGCAGGGGGACTAGCGGGGGTCATCCCAACAATGAGCAGTTCTTC
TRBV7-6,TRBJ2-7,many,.,CASSSRSYYEQYF,TGTGCCAGCAGCTCGCGCTCCTACTACGAGCAGTACTTC
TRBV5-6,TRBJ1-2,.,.,CASSSDGLSFYGYTF,TGTGCCAGCAGCTCGGATGGCCTCTCCTTCTATGGCTACACCTTC
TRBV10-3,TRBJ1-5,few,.,CATEEGRSNQPQHF,TGTGCCACCGAAGAGGGGAGGAGCAATCAGCCCCAGCATTTT
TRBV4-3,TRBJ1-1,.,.,CASSWVVNTEAFF,TGCGCCAGCAGTTGGGTGGTGAACACTGAAGCTTTCTTT
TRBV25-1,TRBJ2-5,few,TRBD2,CASNSLGLAGRLQETQYF,TGTGCCAGCAACTCCCTGGGACTAGCGGGGCGACTCCAAGAGACCCAGTACTTC
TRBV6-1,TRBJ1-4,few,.,CASSVGRGGTNEKLFF,TGTGCCAGCAGTGTGGGCAGGGGAGGGACTAATGAAAAACTGTTTTTT
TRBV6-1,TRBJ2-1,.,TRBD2,CASSEGRERYNEQFF,TGTGCCAGCAGTGAGGGGAGGGAAAGGTACAATGAGCAGTTCTTC
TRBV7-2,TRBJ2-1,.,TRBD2,CASNLVAGGPYNEQFF,TGTGCCAGCAACTTAGTGGCGGGGGGGCCATACAATGAGCAGTTCTTC
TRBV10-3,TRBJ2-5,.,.,CAISGGGWQETQYF,TGTGCCATCAGTGGGGGAGGTTGGCAAGAGACCCAGTACTTC
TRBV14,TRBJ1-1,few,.,CASSLATRAEAFF,TGTGCCAGCAGCCTGGCGACTCGAGCTGAAGCTTTCTTT
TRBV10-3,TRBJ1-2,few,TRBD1,CAIRRQGLLGFYGYTF,TGTGCCATCAGGCGACAGGGTCTCCTCGGCTTCTATGGCTACACCTTC
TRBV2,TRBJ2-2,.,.,CAREEGNTGELFF,TGTGCTAGAGAGGAGGGGAACACCGGGGAGCTGTTTTTT
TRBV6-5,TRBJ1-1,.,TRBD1,CASRGRPEEDRVSHTEAFF,TGTGCCAGCAGAGGTCGTCCGGAAGAGGACAGGGTTTCGCACACTGAAGCTTTCTTT
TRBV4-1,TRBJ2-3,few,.,CASSYNWVAREDTQYF,TGCGCCAGCAGCTACAACTGGGTAGCGAGGGAAGATACGCAGTATTTT
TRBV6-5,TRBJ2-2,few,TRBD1,CASSPGQGASGELFF,TGTGCCAGCAGTCCGGGACAGGGGGCGTCCGGGGAGCTGTTTTTT
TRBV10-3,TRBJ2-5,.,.,CAISESNGLYGGQETQYF,TGTGCCATCAGTGAGTCGAACGGCCTTTATGGTGGCCAAGAGACCCAGTACTTC
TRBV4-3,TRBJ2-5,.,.,CASSQEMGGTETQYF,TGCGCCAGCAGCCAAGAGATGGGGGGCACGGAGACCCAGTACTTC
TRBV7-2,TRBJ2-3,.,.,CASSLYTYTDTQYF,TGTGCCAGCAGCTTATACACATACACAGATACGCAGTATTTT
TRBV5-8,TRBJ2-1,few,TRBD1,CASSPGQVNNEQFF,TGTGCCAGCAGCCCAGGACAGGTGAACAATGAGCAGTTCTTC
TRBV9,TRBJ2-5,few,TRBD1,CASSVASGGRETQYF,TGTGCCAGCAGCGTAGCTTCAGGGGGTAGGGAGACCCAGTACTTC
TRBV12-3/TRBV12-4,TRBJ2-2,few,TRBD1,CASSPTGSNTGELFF,TGTGCCAGCAGCCCGACAGGGTCTAACACCGGGGAGCTGTTTTTT